Below, 14 T cell receptor beta chains from the same sample are listed, as sequenced in a study of OX40 agonist ivuxolimab in advanced cancers. Using immunoSEQ multiplex PCR, the repertoire was profiled, and TCRdb retains in-frame clones only, with some absent. The profile shows 45,000 to 50,000 clones, about 90% of them singletons. Specimen: CD4+ or CD8+ T cells sorted from blood, collected in a trial of the OX40 agonist ivuxolimab. These receptors came from an adult with an advanced solid tumor such as melanoma, head and neck, liver or kidney cancer.

The chain combines TRBV29-1 with TRBJ2-1; D not resolved. V lost 2 bases, J lost 6 bases, and 17 bases lay in between. The CDR3 covers 15 residues. The germline V gene has CDR1 SQVTM and CDR2 ANQGSEA. CDR3 sequence: CSVEPPVGQINEQFF. DNA for the CDR3: TGCAGCGTTGAACCGCCGGTGGGTCAAATCAATGAGCAGTTCTTC.

The gene calls are TRBV4-3 and TRBJ1-2; a possible D gene is TRBD1 (6 bases). V shed 2 bases and J shed 2 bases, with 12 bases lying between them. The CDR3 length is 15 residues. CDR1 and CDR2 from the germline V gene are LGHNA and YSLEER. The CDR3 reads CASSQYPGVNYGYTF. The DNA of the CDR3 is TGCGCCAGCAGCCAATACCCAGGGGTCAACTATGGCTACACCTTC.

The chain employs TRBV19 and TRBJ2-5; perhaps TRBD2 as D (5 bases). The CDR3 has 15 amino acids. Trimming took off 5 bases at V and 4 bases at J, with 17 bases between the two ends. From germline, CDR1 is LNHDA and CDR2 SQIVND (reference sequence). The CDR3 bases are TGTGCCAGTAGTGTCCCTAGCCCCATAGGAGAGACCCAGTACTTC. Its translation: CASSVPSPIGETQYF. The variable domain in full, with the rest retrieved from reference TRBV19 and TRBJ2-5, is DGGITQSPKYLFRKEGQNVTLSCEQNLNHDAMYWYRQDPGQGLRLIYYSQIVNDFQKGDIAEGYSVSREKKESFPLTVTSAQKNPTAFYLCASSVPSPIGETQYFGPGTRLLVL.

The chain uses TRBV7-9 and TRBJ2-2, with 10 positions matching TRBD2. The V gene end was trimmed by 1 base and the J gene end by 6 bases; junction bases not matched to a gene: 14. The CDR3 runs to 19 residues. In germline, CDR1 is SEHNR, CDR2 FQNEAQ (reference sequence). In DNA, the CDR3 is TGTGCCAGCAGCTTAGAAGTCTGGTCTAGCGGGAGAGACGCCGGGGAGCTGTTTTTT. Encoded protein: CASSLEVWSSGRDAGELFF.

This chain joins TRBV4-2 and TRBJ1-2; TRBD1 might be the D (5 bases). Germline CDR1 reads LGHNA; CDR2 reads YNFKEQ. V was pared by 0 bases and J by 2 bases, with 13 bases between. The CDR3 is 16 residues long. CDR3 sequence (DNA): TGTGCCAGCAGCCAAGAAGAAGGGGAGGCCAACTATGGCTACACCTTC. Translated, it gives CASSQEEGEANYGYTF.

The CDR3 DNA follows: TGTGCCAGCATCCGGACGGGGACGTCGGGGTTTGATGGCTACACCTTC. Amino acids: CASIRTGTSGFDGYTF. The chain recombines TRBV7-2 with TRBJ1-2; the D gene is possibly TRBD1 (5 bases). Trimming removed 7 bases from V and 6 bases from J, with 24 bases in between. The CDR3 extends over 16 amino acids. The germline CDR1 and CDR2 sequences are SGHTA and FQGNSA.

The chain has TRBV5-6 and TRBJ2-1; unclear D gene. The V gene lost 9 bases and the J gene lost 0 bases, with 10 bases spanning the gap. Germline loops: CDR1 SGHDT, CDR2 YYEEEE. The CDR3 length is 13 residues. The CDR3 nucleotides read TGTGCCACAGAGGAGTCCTCCTACAATGAGCAGTTCTTC. Residues: CATEESSYNEQFF.

This sequence joins TRBV5-1 and TRBJ2-5, with 10 bases aligning to TRBD1. CDR1 SGHRS and CDR2 YFSETQ come from the germline V gene. The CDR3 is made up of 17 amino acids. The junction had 10 bases not matched to a gene; V was cut back by 0 bases and J by 5 bases. The DNA of the CDR3 is TGCGCCAGCAGCTTGGCTGTTGGGACAGGGGTTGTCGAGACCCAGTACTTC. Its protein product is CASSLAVGTGVVETQYF.

The V and J genes are TRBV4-1 and TRBJ2-7, with TRBD2 matching 11 bases. CDR1 is MGHRA and CDR2 is YSYEKL in the germline V gene. This CDR3 has 15 residues. V dropped 3 bases and J dropped 0; count of bases not matched to a gene: 1. CDR3 sequence: CASSQTSGTSYEQYF. The CDR3 coding sequence is TGCGCCAGCAGCCAGACTAGCGGGACCTCCTACGAGCAGTACTTC.

CDR3 residues: CASSPTQGAGTEAFF. CDR3 coding DNA: TGCGCCAGCAGCCCGACACAGGGGGCAGGCACTGAAGCTTTCTTT. V and J are TRBV5-1 and TRBJ1-1; 9 bases align to TRBD1. The CDR3 is made up of 15 amino acids. J was trimmed by 4 bases and V by 4 bases; bases with no gene match: 8. The V gene's germline CDR1 is SGHRS and CDR2 YFSETQ.

The CDR3 reads CASSERWTGVEQYF. Written as DNA, the CDR3 is TGTGCCAGCAGTGAAAGGTGGACAGGCGTCGAGCAGTACTTC. The chain links TRBV6-1 to TRBJ2-7; 7 bases align to TRBD1. The germline V gene has CDR1 MNHNS and CDR2 SASEGT. The J segment lost 6 bases and the V segment lost 2 bases, leaving 7 bases of the junction unmatched. CDR3 size: 14 residues.

By frequency in the sample, this clone is medium-sized. The chain recombines TRBV27 with TRBJ2-7; 7 positions match TRBD1. V gave up 1 base and J gave up 0 bases; unmatched junction bases: 6. The CDR3 consists of 16 residues. The germline CDR1 and CDR2 sequences are MNHEY and SMNVEV (reference sequence). The CDR3 protein is CASSLFGTDFSYEQYF. The CDR3 nucleotides read TGTGCCAGCAGTTTATTTGGGACAGACTTCTCCTACGAGCAGTACTTC.

The chain has TRBV9 and TRBJ2-5; 10 bases agree with TRBD2. V dropped 2 bases and J dropped 1; count of bases not matched to a gene: 8. The CDR3 length is 17 residues. Per the germline V gene, CDR1 is SGDLS and CDR2 is YYNGEE. Here the CDR3 reads CASSVEASGSFQETQYF. CDR3 DNA: TGTGCCAGCAGCGTCGAGGCTAGCGGGAGTTTCCAAGAGACCCAGTACTTC.

This chain joins TRBV19 and TRBJ1-3, with unresolved D. CDR3 length equals 14 residues. V was shortened by 3 bases and J by 0 bases, with 6 bases between the two germline ends. CDR1 is LNHDA, CDR2 SQIVND, per germline (reference sequence). As DNA, the CDR3 is TGTGCCAGTAGTATCGCCGACTCTGGAAACACCATATATTTT. It codes for CASSIADSGNTIYF.